The present T cell receptor beta chain was sequenced within a study of blood T cell repertoires in COVID-19. This clone was counted a few times. Original analysis: How many nucleated cells were present was estimated from reference gene primer amplification. The table came from immunoSEQ multiplex PCR; TCRdb's copy has only in-frame clones and leaves some out. That table gives V, J and clone size, and the DNA gave D and trimming. The data show some 28,000 clones, with 70% to 90% seen just once and 9.3% held by the top ten. The source material was peripheral blood. The sequence derives from a human donor in a cohort sampled during active COVID-19.

CDR3 sequence (DNA): TGTGCCAGCAGCCTAGGTGGAAGAGAGGCGGACTATGGCTACACCTTC. This gives the protein CASSLGGREADYGYTF. The rearrangement links TRBV2 to TRBJ1-2; no clear D. Per germline, CDR1 SNHLY and CDR2 FYNNEI. Trimming left V 6 bases short and J 3 bases short, with 20 bases between. CDR3 length: 16 amino acids.